The clone carrying this T cell receptor beta chain turned up a few times. Its antigen is unidentified. Other DNA sequences of this sample code for an identical CDR3. The CDR3 covers 12 residues. CDR1 is GTSNPN, CDR2 SVGIG, per germline (reference sequence). Between the trimmed V and J ends, which lost 3 bases and 0 bases, there was a span of 3 bases. This specimen belongs to a study of beta chain features in type 1 diabetes. Study-level results: The study notes PCR might favor shorter templates equally in patients and controls. Fewer insertions but more deletions were seen at VDJ junctions in type 1 diabetes patients.

The authors reverse transcribed all of the isolated RNA, so sequencing captured expressed TCRB transcripts. Assay: immunoSEQ multiplex PCR; the TCRdb copy retains only in-frame clones and omits some. The sample consists of a few hundred thousand clones, about 14% of them appearing once. The material sequenced was naive CD4+ T cells from blood. This TCR derives from a woman between 18 and 29 years old in good health. The V and J genes are TRBV30 and TRBJ2-1; unclear D gene. The CDR3 nucleotides are TGTGCCTGGAGCCGCTCCTACAATGAGCAGTTCTTC. It is translated as CAWSRSYNEQFF. Full variable domain (remainder filled in from reference TRBV30 and TRBJ2-1): SQTIHQWPATLVQPVGSPLSLECTVEGTSNPNLYWYRQAAGRGLQLLFYSVGIGQISSEVPQNLSASRPQDRQFILSSKKLLLSDSGFYLCAWSRSYNEQFFGPGTRLTVL.